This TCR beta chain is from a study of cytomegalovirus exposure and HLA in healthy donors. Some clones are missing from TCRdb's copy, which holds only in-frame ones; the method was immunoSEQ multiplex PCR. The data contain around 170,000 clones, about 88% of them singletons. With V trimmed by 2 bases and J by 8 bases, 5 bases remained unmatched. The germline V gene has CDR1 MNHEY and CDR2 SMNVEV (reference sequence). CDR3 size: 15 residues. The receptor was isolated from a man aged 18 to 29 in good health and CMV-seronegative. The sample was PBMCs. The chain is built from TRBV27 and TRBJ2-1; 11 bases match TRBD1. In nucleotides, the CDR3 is TGTGCCAGCAGTTTACAAGGACAGGGGGCCTATGAGCAGTTCTTC. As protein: CASSLQGQGAYEQFF.